These T cell receptor beta chains were read from a single sample in a study of beta chain features in type 1 diabetes. Clones were read by immunoSEQ multiplex PCR, and TCRdb kept only the in-frame ones, dropping some. The sample shows some 22,000 clones, about 58% of them seen only once. The sample comprised stem cell memory CD4+ T cells from blood. Receptors originate from a young man with type 1 diabetes. Both conserved end residues are part of each CDR3. Each record gives: J gene, clone size, D gene, V gene, CDR3 length, CDR3 protein, CDR3 DNA. D genes are given only for firm matches. Clone size, where shown, is once, few, many, or a class for clones that have expanded.

J: TRBJ2-4
size: -
D: -
V: TRBV20-1
length: 8
CDR3: CSASGRYF
DNA: TGCAGTGCCAGTGGTCGGTACTTC

J: TRBJ2-7
size: -
D: TRBD2
V: TRBV12-5
length: 16
CDR3: CASGLVLAGGPSEQYF
DNA: TGTGCTAGTGGTTTGGTACTAGCGGGAGGGCCGAGCGAGCAGTACTTC

J: TRBJ1-2
size: -
D: -
V: TRBV7-2
length: 14
CDR3: CASSRGGDNYGYTF
DNA: TGTGCCAGCAGCCGGGGGGGGGACAACTATGGCTACACCTTC

J: TRBJ2-5
size: -
D: TRBD2
V: TRBV4-3
length: 16
CDR3: CASSQDTAGGFETQYF
DNA: TGCGCCAGCAGCCAAGATACTGCGGGAGGGTTCGAGACCCAGTACTTC

J: TRBJ2-1
size: few
D: TRBD2
V: TRBV5-1
length: 15
CDR3: CASSLGTSGTGEQFF
DNA: TGCGCCAGCAGCTTAGGGACTAGCGGGACAGGGGAGCAGTTCTTC

J: TRBJ1-1
size: -
D: -
V: TRBV19
length: 15
CDR3: CASSAYTAPNTEAFF
DNA: TGTGCCAGTAGTGCATATACAGCCCCAAACACTGAAGCTTTCTTT

J: TRBJ2-5
size: few
D: TRBD2
V: TRBV10-3
length: 14
CDR3: CAISGSSGQETQYF
DNA: TGTGCCATCAGTGGTTCTAGCGGGCAAGAGACCCAGTACTTC

J: TRBJ2-5
size: -
D: -
V: TRBV18
length: 14
CDR3: CASSPSGQGETQYF
DNA: TGTGCCAGCTCACCATCGGGCCAGGGAGAGACCCAGTACTTC

J: TRBJ2-7
size: -
D: TRBD1
V: TRBV18
length: 14
CDR3: CASSHRDRGYEQYF
DNA: TGTGCCAGCTCACATCGGGACAGGGGCTACGAGCAGTACTTC

J: TRBJ1-2
size: -
D: TRBD1
V: TRBV30
length: 11
CDR3: CACRQGAGYTF
DNA: TGTGCCTGTCGACAGGGTGCTGGCTACACCTTC

J: TRBJ2-5
size: few
D: -
V: TRBV5-5
length: 14
CDR3: CASSPRTDQETQYF
DNA: TGTGCCAGCAGCCCTCGGACAGATCAAGAGACCCAGTACTTC

J: TRBJ2-3
size: -
D: TRBD2
V: TRBV30
length: 15
CDR3: CAWGGLAGLTDTQYF
DNA: TGTGCCTGGGGGGGACTAGCGGGACTCACAGATACGCAGTATTTT

J: TRBJ1-1
size: -
D: -
V: TRBV18
length: 15
CDR3: CASSPPTGVNTEAFF
DNA: TGTGCCAGCTCACCACCGACAGGCGTGAACACTGAAGCTTTCTTT

J: TRBJ2-5
size: few
D: TRBD2
V: TRBV7-9
length: 12
CDR3: CASCGTTETQYF
DNA: TGTGCCAGCTGCGGGACTACGGAGACCCAGTACTTC

J: TRBJ2-4
size: -
D: TRBD1
V: TRBV6-5
length: 15
CDR3: CASSSPGQGTDIQYF
DNA: TGTGCCAGCAGCTCCCCGGGACAGGGAACGGACATTCAGTACTTC

J: TRBJ1-5
size: -
D: -
V: TRBV6-5
length: 16
CDR3: CASSYLPGVDNQPQHF
DNA: TGTGCCAGCAGTTACCTTCCCGGGGTTGACAATCAGCCCCAGCATTTT